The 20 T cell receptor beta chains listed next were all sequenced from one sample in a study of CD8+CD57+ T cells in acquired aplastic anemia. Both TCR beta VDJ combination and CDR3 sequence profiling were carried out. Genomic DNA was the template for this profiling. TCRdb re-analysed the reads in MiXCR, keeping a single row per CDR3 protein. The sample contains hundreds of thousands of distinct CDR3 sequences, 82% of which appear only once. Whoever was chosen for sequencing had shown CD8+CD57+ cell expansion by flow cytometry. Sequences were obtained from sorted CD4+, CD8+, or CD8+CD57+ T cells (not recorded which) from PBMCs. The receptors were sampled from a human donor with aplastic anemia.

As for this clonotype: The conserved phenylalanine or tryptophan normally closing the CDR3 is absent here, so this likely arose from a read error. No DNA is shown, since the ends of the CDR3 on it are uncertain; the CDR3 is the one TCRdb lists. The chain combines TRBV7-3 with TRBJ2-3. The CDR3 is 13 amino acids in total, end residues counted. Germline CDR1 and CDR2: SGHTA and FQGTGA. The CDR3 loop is CASANQANAVERC.

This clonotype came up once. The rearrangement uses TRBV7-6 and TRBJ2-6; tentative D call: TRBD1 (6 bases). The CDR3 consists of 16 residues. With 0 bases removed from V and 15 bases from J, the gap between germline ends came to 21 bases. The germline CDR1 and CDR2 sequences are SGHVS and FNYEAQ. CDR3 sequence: CASSLAHGTKDNHLTF. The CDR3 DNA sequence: TGTGCCAGCAGCTTAGCCCACGGGACAAAAGACAACCACCTGACTTTC.

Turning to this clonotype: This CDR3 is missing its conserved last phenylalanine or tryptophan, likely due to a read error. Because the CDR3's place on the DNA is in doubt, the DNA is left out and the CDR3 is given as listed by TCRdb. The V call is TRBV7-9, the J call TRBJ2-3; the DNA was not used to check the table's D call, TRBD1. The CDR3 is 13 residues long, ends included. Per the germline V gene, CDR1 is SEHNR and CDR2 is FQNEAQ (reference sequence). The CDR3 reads CASGDAGRDTEYV.

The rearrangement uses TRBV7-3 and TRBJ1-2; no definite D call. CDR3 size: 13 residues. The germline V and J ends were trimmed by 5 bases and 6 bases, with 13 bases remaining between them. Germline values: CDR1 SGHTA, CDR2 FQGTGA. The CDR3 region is CASSVSGRNGYTF. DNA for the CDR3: TGTGCCAGCAGCGTAAGTGGCAGGAATGGCTACACCTTC.

The CDR3 DNA follows: TGTGCCAGCAGCTTAGAAGAGCCAGATACGCAGTATTTT. The encoded protein is CASSLEEPDTQYF. The V call is TRBV11-3, the J call TRBJ2-3; D unresolved. CDR3 length: 13 amino acids. Germline V gene data show CDR1 as SGHNT and CDR2 as YENEEA. Trimming left V 0 bases short and J 4 bases short, with 5 bases between.

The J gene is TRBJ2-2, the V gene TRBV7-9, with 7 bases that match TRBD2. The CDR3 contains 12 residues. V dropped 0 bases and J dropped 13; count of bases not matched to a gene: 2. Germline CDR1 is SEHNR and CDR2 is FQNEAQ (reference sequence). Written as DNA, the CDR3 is TGTGCCAGCAGCTTAGCAAGCGGGACGCTGTTTTTT. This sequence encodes CASSLASGTLFF. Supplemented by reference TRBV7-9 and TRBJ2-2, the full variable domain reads DTGVSQNPRHKITKRGQNVTFRCDPISEHNRLYWYRQTLGQGPEFLTYFQNEAQLEKSRLLSDRFSAERPKGSFSTLEIQRTEQGDSAMYLCASSLASGTLFFGEGSRLTVL.

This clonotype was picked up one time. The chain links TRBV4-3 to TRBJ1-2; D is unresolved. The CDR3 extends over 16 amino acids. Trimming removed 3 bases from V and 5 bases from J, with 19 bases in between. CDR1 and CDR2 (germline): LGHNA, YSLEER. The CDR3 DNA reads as TGCGCCAGCAGCCAGCACGTCGAGGGTGGGGAGTATGGCTACACCTTC. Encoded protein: CASSQHVEGGEYGYTF.

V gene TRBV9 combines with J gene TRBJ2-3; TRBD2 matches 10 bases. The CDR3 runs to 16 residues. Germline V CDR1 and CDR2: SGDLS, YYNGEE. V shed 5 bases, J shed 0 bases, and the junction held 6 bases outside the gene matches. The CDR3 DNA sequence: TGTGCCAGCAGACAGGGACTAGCGTATAGCACAGATACGCAGTATTTT. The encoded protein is CASRQGLAYSTDTQYF.

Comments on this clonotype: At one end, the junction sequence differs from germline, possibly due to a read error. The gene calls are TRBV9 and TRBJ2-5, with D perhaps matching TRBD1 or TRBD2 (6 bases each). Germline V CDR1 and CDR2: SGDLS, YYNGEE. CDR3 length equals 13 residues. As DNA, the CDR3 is TGTGCCAGCAGCGTAGCGGGGGCTGGGAACCAGTATTTC. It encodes CASSVAGAGNQYF.

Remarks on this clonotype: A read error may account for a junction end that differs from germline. The CDR3 bases are TGTGCCAGCGGTGATGTGGGGATCCATGCGCAGTACTTC. Protein sequence: CASGDVGIHAQYF. V and J are TRBV2 and TRBJ2-1; the D is unclear. The DNA end lines up better with TRBJ2-7; the J call may be wrong. The V gene's germline CDR1 is SNHLY and CDR2 FYNNEI. The CDR3 loop spans 13 amino acids.

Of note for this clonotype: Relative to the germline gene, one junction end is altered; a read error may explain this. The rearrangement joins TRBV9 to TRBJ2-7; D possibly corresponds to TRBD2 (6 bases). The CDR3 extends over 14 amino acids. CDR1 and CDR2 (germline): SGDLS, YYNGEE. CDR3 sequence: CASGAAGSIQDYDF. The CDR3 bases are TGTGCCAGCGGAGCGGCCGGGAGCATTCAGGACTACGACTTC.

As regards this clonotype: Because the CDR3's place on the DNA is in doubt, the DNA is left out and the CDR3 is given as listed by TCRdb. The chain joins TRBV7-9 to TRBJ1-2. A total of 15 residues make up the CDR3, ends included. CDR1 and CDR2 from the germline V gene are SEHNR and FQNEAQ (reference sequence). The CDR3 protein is CASSEGPYEQYFGTF.

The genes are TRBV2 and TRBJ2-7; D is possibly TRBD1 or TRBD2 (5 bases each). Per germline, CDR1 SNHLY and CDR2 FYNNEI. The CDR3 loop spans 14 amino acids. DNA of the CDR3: TGTGCCACCGGCGGCCGGGGCCCAGATTACGAGCAGTATGTC. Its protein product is CATGGRGPDYEQYV.

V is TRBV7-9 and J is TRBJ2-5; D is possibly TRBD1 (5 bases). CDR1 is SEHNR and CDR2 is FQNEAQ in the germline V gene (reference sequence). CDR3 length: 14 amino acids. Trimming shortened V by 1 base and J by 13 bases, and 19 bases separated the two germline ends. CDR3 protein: CASSLGRQPNYRYF. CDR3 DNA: TGTGCCAGCAGCTTAGGAAGACAGCCTAACTATCGGTACTTC. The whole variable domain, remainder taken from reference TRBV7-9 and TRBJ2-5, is DTGVSQNPRHKITKRGQNVTFRCDPISEHNRLYWYRQTLGQGPEFLTYFQNEAQLEKSRLLSDRFSAERPKGSFSTLEIQRTEQGDSAMYLCASSLGRQPNYRYFGPGTRLLVL.

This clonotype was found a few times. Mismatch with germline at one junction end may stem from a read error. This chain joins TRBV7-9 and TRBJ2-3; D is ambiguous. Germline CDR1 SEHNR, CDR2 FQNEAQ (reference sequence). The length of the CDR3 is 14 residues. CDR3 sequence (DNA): TGTGCCAGCAGCTTAGCGGGTAGCTACGGTACCAACGATTTT. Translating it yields CASSLAGSYGTNDF. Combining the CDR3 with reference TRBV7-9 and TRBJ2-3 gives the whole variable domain DTGVSQNPRHKITKRGQNVTFRCDPISEHNRLYWYRQTLGQGPEFLTYFQNEAQLEKSRLLSDRFSAERPKGSFSTLEIQRTEQGDSAMYLCASSLAGSYGTNDFGPGTRLTVL.

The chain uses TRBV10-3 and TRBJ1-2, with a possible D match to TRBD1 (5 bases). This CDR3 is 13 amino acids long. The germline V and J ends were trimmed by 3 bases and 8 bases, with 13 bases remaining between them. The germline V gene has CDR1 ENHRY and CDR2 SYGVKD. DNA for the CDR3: TGTGCCATCAGTGACGGGACGGAGGAAGGCTACACCTTC. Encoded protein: CAISDGTEEGYTF.

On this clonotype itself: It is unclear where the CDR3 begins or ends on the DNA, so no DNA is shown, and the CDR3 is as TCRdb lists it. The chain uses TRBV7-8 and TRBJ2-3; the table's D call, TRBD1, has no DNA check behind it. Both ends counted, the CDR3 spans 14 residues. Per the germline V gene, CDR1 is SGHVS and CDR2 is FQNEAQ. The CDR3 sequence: CASSFAAGATAHSF.

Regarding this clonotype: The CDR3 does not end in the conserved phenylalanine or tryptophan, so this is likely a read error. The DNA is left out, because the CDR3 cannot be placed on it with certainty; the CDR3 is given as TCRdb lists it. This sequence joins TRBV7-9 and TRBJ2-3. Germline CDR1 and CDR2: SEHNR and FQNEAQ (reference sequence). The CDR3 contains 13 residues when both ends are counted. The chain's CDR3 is CASGAVGTDKHYC.

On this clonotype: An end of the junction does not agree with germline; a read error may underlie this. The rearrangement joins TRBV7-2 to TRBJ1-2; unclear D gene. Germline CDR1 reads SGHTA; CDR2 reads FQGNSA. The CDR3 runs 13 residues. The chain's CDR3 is CASSLPGDYGYPF. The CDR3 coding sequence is TGTGCCAGCAGCTTACCCGGAGATTACGGCTACCCCTTC.

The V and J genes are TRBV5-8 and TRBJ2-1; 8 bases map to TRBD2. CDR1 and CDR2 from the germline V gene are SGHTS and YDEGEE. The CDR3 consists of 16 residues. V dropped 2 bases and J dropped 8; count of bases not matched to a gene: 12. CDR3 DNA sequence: TGTGCCAGCAGCTTAGTGAGATGCGGGGGGAGCGATGAGCAGTTCTTC. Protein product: CASSLVRCGGSDEQFF.